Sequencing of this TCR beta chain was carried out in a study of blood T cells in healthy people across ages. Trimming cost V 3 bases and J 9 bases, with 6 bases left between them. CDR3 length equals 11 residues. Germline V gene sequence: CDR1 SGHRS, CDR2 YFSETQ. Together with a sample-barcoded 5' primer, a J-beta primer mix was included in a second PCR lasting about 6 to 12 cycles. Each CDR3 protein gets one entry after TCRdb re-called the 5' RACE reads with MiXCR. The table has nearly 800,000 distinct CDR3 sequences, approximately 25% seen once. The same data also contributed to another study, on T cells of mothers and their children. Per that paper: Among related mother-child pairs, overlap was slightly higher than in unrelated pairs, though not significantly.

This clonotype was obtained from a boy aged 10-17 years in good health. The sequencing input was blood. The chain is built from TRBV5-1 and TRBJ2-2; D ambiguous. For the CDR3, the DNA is TGCGCCAGCAGCTCAAATCGGGAGCTGTTTTTT. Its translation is CASSSNRELFF.